Given below is one T cell receptor (beta chain) in context. The data were taken from a study of cytomegalovirus exposure and HLA in healthy donors. PCR employed 60 Vbeta and 13 Jbeta primers. Assay used: immunoSEQ multiplex PCR; TCRdb lists only in-frame clones, some missing. The sample includes about 120,000 clones, over 75% of them seen just once. Germline loops: CDR1 SGHAT, CDR2 FQNNGV. Unmatched junction bases numbered 4, after V lost 4 bases and J lost 2 bases. The CDR3 is made up of 16 amino acids. This TCR was recovered from a woman between 18 and 30 years old in good health and CMV-seronegative. The chain combines TRBV11-2 with TRBJ2-1; 11 bases align to TRBD2. Input material: PBMCs. CDR3 region: CASSSISGRAYNEQFF. In nucleotides, the CDR3 is TGTGCCAGCAGCTCGATTAGCGGGAGGGCCTACAATGAGCAGTTCTTC. The full variable domain, its missing parts supplied by reference TRBV11-2 and TRBJ2-1, is EAGVAQSPRYKIIEKRQSVAFWCNPISGHATLYWYQQILGQGPKLLIQFQNNGVVDDSQLPKDRFSAERLKGVDSTLKIQPAKLEDSAVYLCASSSISGRAYNEQFFGPGTRLTVL.